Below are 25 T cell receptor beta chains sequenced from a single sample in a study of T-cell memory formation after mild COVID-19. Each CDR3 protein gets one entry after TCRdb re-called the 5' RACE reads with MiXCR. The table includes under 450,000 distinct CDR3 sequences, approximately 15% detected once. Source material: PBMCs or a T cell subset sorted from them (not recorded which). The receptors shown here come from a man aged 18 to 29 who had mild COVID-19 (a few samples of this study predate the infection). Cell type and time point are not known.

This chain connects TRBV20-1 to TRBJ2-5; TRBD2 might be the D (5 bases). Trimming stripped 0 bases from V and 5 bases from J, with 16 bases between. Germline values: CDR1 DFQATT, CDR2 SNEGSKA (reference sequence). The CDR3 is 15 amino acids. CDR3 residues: CSAREALWRRETQYF. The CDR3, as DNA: TGCAGTGCTAGAGAGGCACTATGGAGGCGGGAGACCCAGTACTTC.

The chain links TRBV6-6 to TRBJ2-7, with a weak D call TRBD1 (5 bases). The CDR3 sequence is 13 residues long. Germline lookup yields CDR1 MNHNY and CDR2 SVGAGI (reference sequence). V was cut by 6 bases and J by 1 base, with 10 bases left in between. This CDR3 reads CASRARGSYEQYV. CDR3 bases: TGTGCCAGCAGAGCAAGGGGTTCCTACGAGCAGTACGTC.

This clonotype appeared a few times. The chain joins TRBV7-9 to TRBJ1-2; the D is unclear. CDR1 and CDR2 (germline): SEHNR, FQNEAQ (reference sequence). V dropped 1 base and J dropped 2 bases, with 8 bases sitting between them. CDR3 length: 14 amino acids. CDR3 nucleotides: TGTGCCAGCAGCTTAGGCGCAGAGAACTATGGCTACACCTTC. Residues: CASSLGAENYGYTF.

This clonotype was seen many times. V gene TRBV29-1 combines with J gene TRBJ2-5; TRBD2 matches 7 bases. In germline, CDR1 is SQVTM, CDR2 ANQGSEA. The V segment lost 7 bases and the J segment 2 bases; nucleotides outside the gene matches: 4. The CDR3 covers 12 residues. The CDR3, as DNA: TGCAGCGGGGGGGGGTCACAAGAGACCCAGTACTTC. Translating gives CSGGGSQETQYF.

The CDR3 sequence: CASSSDGAWSTEAFF. The CDR3 coding sequence is TGTGCCAGCAGCTCAGACGGGGCGTGGAGCACTGAAGCTTTCTTT. J is TRBJ1-1 and V is TRBV7-6; TRBD1 might be the D (5 bases). CDR3 length equals 15 residues. The V end lost 4 bases, the J end lost 4 bases, and 16 bases lay between the germline ends. From germline, CDR1 is SGHVS and CDR2 FNYEAQ.

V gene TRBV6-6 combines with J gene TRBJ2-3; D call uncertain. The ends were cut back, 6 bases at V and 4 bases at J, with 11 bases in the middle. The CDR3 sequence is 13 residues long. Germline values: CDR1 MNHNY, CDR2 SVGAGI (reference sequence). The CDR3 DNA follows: TGTGCCAGCAGGGACCTCGGCCCAGATACGCAGTATTTT. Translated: CASRDLGPDTQYF.

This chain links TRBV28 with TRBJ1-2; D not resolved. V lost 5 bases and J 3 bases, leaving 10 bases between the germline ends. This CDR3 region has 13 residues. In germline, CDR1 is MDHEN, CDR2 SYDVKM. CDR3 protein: CASSPQNYYGYTF. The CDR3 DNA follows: TGTGCCAGCAGTCCGCAGAATTACTATGGCTACACCTTC.

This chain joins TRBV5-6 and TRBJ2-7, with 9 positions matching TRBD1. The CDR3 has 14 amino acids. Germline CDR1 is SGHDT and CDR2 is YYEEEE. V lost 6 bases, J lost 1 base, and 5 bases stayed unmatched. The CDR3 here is CASTPGTGSYEQYF. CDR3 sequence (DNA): TGTGCCAGCACCCCCGGGACAGGGTCCTACGAGCAGTACTTC. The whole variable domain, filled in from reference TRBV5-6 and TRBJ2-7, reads DAGVTQSPTHLIKTRGQQVTLRCSPKSGHDTVSWYQQALGQGPQFIFQYYEEEERQRGNFPDRFSGHQFPNYSSELNVNALLLGDSALYLCASTPGTGSYEQYFGPGTRLTVT.

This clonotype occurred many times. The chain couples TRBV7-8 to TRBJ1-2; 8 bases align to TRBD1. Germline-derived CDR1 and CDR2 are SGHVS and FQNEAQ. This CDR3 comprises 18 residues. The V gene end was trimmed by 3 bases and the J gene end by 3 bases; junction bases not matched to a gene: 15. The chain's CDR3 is CASSLKPGQAPPYYGYTF. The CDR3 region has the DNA TGTGCCAGCAGCTTGAAACCGGGACAGGCCCCACCTTACTATGGCTACACCTTC.

The CDR3 protein is CATSDVGQGFGYTF. DNA for the CDR3: TGTGCCACCAGTGATGTAGGACAGGGGTTTGGCTACACCTTC. The chain couples TRBV24-1 to TRBJ1-2; 9 nucleotides agree with TRBD1. Germline CDR1 is KGHDR and CDR2 is SFDVKD. V shed 3 bases and J 7 bases; nucleotides not matched to a gene: 5. This CDR3 is 14 amino acids long.

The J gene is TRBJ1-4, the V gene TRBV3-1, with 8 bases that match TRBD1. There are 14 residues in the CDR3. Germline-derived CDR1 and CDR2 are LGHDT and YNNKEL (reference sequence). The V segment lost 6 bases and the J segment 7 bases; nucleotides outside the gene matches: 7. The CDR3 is CASSDRTGREKLFF. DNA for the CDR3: TGTGCCAGCAGTGACAGGACAGGGCGTGAAAAACTGTTTTTT.

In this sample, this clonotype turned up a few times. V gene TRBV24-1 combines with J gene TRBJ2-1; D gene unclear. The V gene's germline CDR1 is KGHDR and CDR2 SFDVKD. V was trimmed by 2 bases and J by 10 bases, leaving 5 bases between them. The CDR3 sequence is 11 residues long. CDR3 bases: TGTGCCACCAGTGATTGGCGGGAGCAGTTCTTC. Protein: CATSDWREQFF.

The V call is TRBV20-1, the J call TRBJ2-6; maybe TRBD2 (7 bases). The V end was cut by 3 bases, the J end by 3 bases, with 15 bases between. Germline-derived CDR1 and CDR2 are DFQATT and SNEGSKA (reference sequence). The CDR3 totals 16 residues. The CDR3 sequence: CSASWAGALGANVLTF. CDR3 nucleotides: TGCAGTGCTAGCTGGGCGGGGGCGCTTGGGGCCAACGTCCTGACTTTC.

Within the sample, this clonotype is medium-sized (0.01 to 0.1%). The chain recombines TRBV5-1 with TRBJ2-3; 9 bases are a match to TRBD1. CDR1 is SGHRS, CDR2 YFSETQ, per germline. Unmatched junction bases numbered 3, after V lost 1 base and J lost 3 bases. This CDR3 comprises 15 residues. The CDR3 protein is CASSLMDRGTDTQYF. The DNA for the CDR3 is TGCGCCAGCAGCTTGATGGACAGGGGAACAGATACGCAGTATTTT.

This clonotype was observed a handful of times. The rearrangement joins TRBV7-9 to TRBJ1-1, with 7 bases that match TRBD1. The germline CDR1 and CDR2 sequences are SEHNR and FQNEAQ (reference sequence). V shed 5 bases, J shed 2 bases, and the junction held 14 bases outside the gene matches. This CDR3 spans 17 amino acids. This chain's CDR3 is CASSLWPGQNLNTEAFF. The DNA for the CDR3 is TGTGCCAGCAGCCTCTGGCCGGGACAGAATCTAAACACTGAAGCTTTCTTT.

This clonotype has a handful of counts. The CDR3 coding sequence is TGTGCCAGCACCCGGACATCAGGTCAGCCCCAGCATTTT. Translation gives CASTRTSGQPQHF. The rearrangement links TRBV6-1 to TRBJ1-5, with D possibly being TRBD1 (5 bases). The CDR3 spans 13 residues. V was pared by 7 bases and J by 6 bases, with 13 bases between. CDR1 is MNHNS, CDR2 SASEGT, per germline.

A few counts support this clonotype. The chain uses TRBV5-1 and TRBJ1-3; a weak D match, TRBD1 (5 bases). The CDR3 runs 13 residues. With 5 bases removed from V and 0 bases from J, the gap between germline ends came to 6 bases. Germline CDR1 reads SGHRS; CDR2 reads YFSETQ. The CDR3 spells CASRGTSGNTIYF. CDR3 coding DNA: TGCGCCAGCAGAGGGACCTCTGGAAACACCATATATTTT. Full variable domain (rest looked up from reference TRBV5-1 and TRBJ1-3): KAGVTQTPRYLIKTRGQQVTLSCSPISGHRSVSWYQQTPGQGLQFLFEYFSETQRNKGNFPGRFSGRQFSNSRSEMNVSTLELGDSALYLCASRGTSGNTIYFGEGSWLTVV.

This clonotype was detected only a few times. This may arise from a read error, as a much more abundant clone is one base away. The chain's CDR3 is CASSDGAGGHEQYF. The CDR3 coding sequence is TGTGCCAGCAGCGACGGCGCCGGGGGTCACGAGCAGTACTTC. V and J are TRBV3-1 and TRBJ2-7, with D possibly being TRBD2 (6 bases). Per the germline V gene, CDR1 is LGHDT and CDR2 is YNNKEL (reference sequence). Trimming left V 5 bases short and J 5 bases short, with 16 bases between. The CDR3 runs to 14 residues.

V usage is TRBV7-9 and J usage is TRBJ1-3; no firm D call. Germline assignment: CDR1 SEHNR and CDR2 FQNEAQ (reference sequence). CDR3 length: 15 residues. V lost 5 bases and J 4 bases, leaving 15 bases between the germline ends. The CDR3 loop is CASSPNGFLGNTIYF. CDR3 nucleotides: TGTGCCAGCAGCCCTAATGGGTTTCTCGGAAACACCATATATTTT.

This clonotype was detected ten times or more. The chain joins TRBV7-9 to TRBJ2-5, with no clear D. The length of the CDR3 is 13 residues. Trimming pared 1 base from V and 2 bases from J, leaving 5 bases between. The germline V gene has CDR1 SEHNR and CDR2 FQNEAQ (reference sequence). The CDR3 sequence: CASSLGRQETQYF. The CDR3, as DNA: TGTGCCAGCAGCTTAGGCAGGCAAGAGACCCAGTACTTC. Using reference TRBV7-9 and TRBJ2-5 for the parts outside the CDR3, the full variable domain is DTGVSQNPRHKITKRGQNVTFRCDPISEHNRLYWYRQTLGQGPEFLTYFQNEAQLEKSRLLSDRFSAERPKGSFSTLEIQRTEQGDSAMYLCASSLGRQETQYFGPGTRLLVL.

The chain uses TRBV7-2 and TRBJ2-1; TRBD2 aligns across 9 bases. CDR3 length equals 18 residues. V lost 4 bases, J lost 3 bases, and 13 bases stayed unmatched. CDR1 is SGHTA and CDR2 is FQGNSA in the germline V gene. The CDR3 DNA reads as TGTGCCAGCAGCTACCCGGGGGGTAGCGGGGGTGTCTACAATGAGCAGTTCTTC. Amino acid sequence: CASSYPGGSGGVYNEQFF.

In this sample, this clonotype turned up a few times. The CDR3 protein is CASSQGGIGFPSEQFF. CDR3 DNA: TGCGCCAGCAGCCAAGGGGGAATCGGCTTCCCCTCGGAGCAGTTCTTC. The V call is TRBV4-1, the J call TRBJ2-1; no reliable D call. Germline CDR1 reads MGHRA; CDR2 reads YSYEKL. Trimming removed 1 base at V and 10 bases at J, with 20 bases between. This CDR3 region has 16 residues.

The CDR3 nucleotides are TGTGCCAGCAGCTTAGGTAGACTAGCGGGCACAGATACGCAGTATTTT. This encodes CASSLGRLAGTDTQYF. The chain recombines TRBV7-2 with TRBJ2-3; 9 bases map to TRBD2. Germline values: CDR1 SGHTA, CDR2 FQGNSA. V shed 1 base and J 1 base; nucleotides not matched to a gene: 3. This CDR3 comprises 16 residues.

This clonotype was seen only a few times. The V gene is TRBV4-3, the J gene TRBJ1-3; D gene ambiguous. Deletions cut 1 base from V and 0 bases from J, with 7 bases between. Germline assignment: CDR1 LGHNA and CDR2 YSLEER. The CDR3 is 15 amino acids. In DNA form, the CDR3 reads TGCGCCAGCAGCCAAGCACGGTTCTCTGGAAACACCATATATTTT. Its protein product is CASSQARFSGNTIYF.

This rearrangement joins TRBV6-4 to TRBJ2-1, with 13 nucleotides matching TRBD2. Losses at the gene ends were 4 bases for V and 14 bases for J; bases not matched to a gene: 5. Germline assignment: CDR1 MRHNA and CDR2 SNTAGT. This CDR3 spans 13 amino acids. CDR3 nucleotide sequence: TGTGCCAGCAGTGGACTAGCGGGGGGCCTTAAGTTCTTC. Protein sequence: CASSGLAGGLKFF.